The source of this T cell receptor (beta chain) is a study of OX40 agonist ivuxolimab in advanced cancers. The wider study: Dose-escalation cases comprised hepatocellular carcinoma, melanoma, renal cell or head and neck cancer. Findings of the study overall: Clonal expansion from baseline to week 6 occurred in both CD4+ and CD8+ T cells.

Clones were sequenced by immunoSEQ multiplex PCR, and TCRdb holds only the in-frame ones, with some missing. The repertoire includes 84,000 or so clones, roughly 84% of them detected once, and about 2.5% sits in the top ten. CDR1 and CDR2 from the germline V gene are MDHEN and SYDVKM. The ends lost 6 bases at V and 0 bases at J; junction bases unmatched: 10. The CDR3 contains 16 residues. Comment on this clone: Its target is not known.

This specimen was CD4+ or CD8+ T cells sorted from blood, taken in a trial of the OX40 agonist ivuxolimab. The TCR originated in an adult with an advanced solid tumor such as melanoma, head and neck, liver or kidney cancer. The V and J genes are TRBV28 and TRBJ1-1; TRBD1 matches 7 bases. CDR3 sequence reads: CASSLDRRPMNTEAFF. Here the CDR3 DNA reads TGTGCCAGCAGCCTGGACAGGAGACCTATGAACACTGAAGCTTTCTTT. Filled out from reference TRBV28 and TRBJ1-1, the complete variable domain reads DVKVTQSSRYLVKRTGEKVFLECVQDMDHENMFWYRQDPGLGLRLIYFSYDVKMKEKGDIPEGYSVSREKKERFSLILESASTNQTSMYLCASSLDRRPMNTEAFFGQGTRLTVV.